This T cell receptor beta chain was obtained from a study of identical twins. Study-wide results and caveats: Memory repertoires lacked the insertion deficit that abundant cord blood beta clonotypes showed. Models predicted less out-of-frame TCR alpha sharing in monozygotic twins than was found.

This clonotype has a count of ten or more. Its cognate antigen is unknown. Germline V gene sequence: CDR1 LGHDT, CDR2 YNNKEL (reference sequence). The CDR3 is made up of 17 amino acids. Unmatched junction bases numbered 9, after V lost 4 bases and J lost 2 bases. Template switching created a universal primer site, and the cDNA included unique molecular identifiers. TCRdb called the 5' RACE reads again in MiXCR, with one record for every CDR3 protein. Of about 700,000 distinct CDR3 sequences detected, around 6.1% appear once; the ten largest clones hold about 1.8%. Sequenced material: naive T cells sorted from blood. The sequence came from a man younger than 30 in good health. The V gene is TRBV3-1, the J gene TRBJ2-1, with 9 bases identical to TRBD1. CDR3 protein: CASSLLVRTGAYNEQFF. The DNA of the CDR3 is TGTGCCAGCAGCCTGCTTGTGAGGACAGGGGCCTACAATGAGCAGTTCTTC.